This note documents a single T cell receptor (beta chain) sequence. Its antigen remains unidentified. The entry originates in a study of cytomegalovirus exposure and HLA in healthy donors. Study-wide results and caveats: Among the sequence variants, a highly shared cluster was likely an artifact of sequencing. Later analysis identified a missense DCLRE1C variant that was linked to TCR beta V- and J-gene trimming.

Both 60 Vbeta primers and 13 Jbeta primers went into the PCR. Produced via immunoSEQ multiplex PCR; TCRdb's table is partial and in-frame only. The sample has around 120,000 clones; roughly 78% are singletons. Sequencing was done on a sample of PBMCs. This receptor was taken from a man younger than 45 in good health and CMV-seronegative.

The CDR3: CASSLGSGNTEAFF. In DNA, the CDR3 is TGCGCCAGCAGCCTCGGTAGCGGGAACACTGAAGCTTTCTTT. This chain links TRBV5-1 with TRBJ1-1; D is unresolved. CDR3 length: 14 amino acids. The V end lost 4 bases, the J end lost 1 base, and 11 bases lay between the germline ends. CDR1 and CDR2 from the germline V gene are SGHRS and YFSETQ.